The 6 T cell receptor beta chains below were found in one sample sequenced in a study of cytomegalovirus exposure and HLA in healthy donors. 13 Jbeta primers and 60 Vbeta primers were used for the PCR. The assay was immunoSEQ multiplex PCR, and TCRdb's table has in-frame clones only and misses some. Of 100,000 to 150,000 clones in the sample, roughly 84% were seen once. What was sequenced was PBMCs. These receptors came from a girl aged 2 to 10 in good health and CMV-seronegative.

The rearrangement joins TRBV5-5 to TRBJ2-6, with 8 nucleotides matching TRBD2. Trimming at V came to 3 bases and at J to 0 bases, leaving 11 bases not matched to a gene. Germline loops: CDR1 SGHKS, CDR2 YYEKEE (reference sequence). The CDR3 is 19 residues long. This CDR3 is CASSSGATSGYSGANVLTF. The CDR3 nucleotides are TGTGCCAGCAGCTCCGGCGCCACTAGCGGTTACTCTGGGGCCAACGTCCTGACTTTC.

This chain connects TRBV7-7 to TRBJ2-2; D is possibly TRBD1 (6 bases). The CDR3 sequence is 15 residues long. The V gene's germline CDR1 is SSHAT and CDR2 FNYEAQ (reference sequence). V was cut by 7 bases and J by 7 bases, with 19 bases left in between. The CDR3 DNA is TGTGCCAGCACCCCCTGGACAGTTACGGGCGGGGAGCTGTTTTTT. It encodes CASTPWTVTGGELFF.

J is TRBJ1-1 and V is TRBV7-2; the D is unclear. The V and J ends lost 1 base and 0 bases respectively, with 9 bases between them. Germline CDR1 SGHTA, CDR2 FQGNSA. CDR3 length equals 15 residues. The CDR3 sequence is CASSLEGDMNTEAFF. CDR3 bases: TGTGCCAGCAGCTTAGAGGGAGACATGAACACTGAAGCTTTCTTT.

The DNA of the CDR3 is TGCAGCGTCCCCAGTCGGGTGTTAGCCACAGATACGCAGTATTTT. This encodes CSVPSRVLATDTQYF. This chain connects TRBV29-1 to TRBJ2-3; D not certain. Trimming shortened V by 6 bases and J by 2 bases, and 18 bases separated the two germline ends. Germline V gene lookup returns CDR1 SQVTM and CDR2 ANQGSEA. The CDR3 is made up of 15 amino acids.

This clone has only one observation. The gene calls are TRBV30 and TRBJ2-7; possibly TRBD1 for D (5 bases). This CDR3 is 14 amino acids long. Germline V gene sequence: CDR1 GTSNPN, CDR2 SVGIG (reference sequence). The V end lost 1 base, the J end lost 0 bases, and 10 bases lay between the germline ends. The CDR3 here is CAWSAAGLSYEQYF. The CDR3, as DNA: TGTGCCTGGAGTGCGGCAGGGCTCTCCTACGAGCAGTACTTC. Full variable domain (remainder filled in from reference TRBV30 and TRBJ2-7): SQTIHQWPATLVQPVGSPLSLECTVEGTSNPNLYWYRQAAGRGLQLLFYSVGIGQISSEVPQNLSASRPQDRQFILSSKKLLLSDSGFYLCAWSAAGLSYEQYFGPGTRLTVT.

V gene TRBV4-1 combines with J gene TRBJ1-3, with D possibly matching TRBD1 (6 bases). Trimming removed 3 bases from V and 0 bases from J, with 12 bases in between. The CDR3 totals 16 residues. Germline V lookup: CDR1 MGHRA, CDR2 YSYEKL. The CDR3, as DNA: TGCGCCAGCAGCCAGAACGGACAGATCTCTGGAAACACCATATATTTT. This encodes CASSQNGQISGNTIYF.